One sample yielded the 5 T cell receptor beta chains listed below, sequenced in a study of blood T cell repertoires in COVID-19. Clones were read by immunoSEQ multiplex PCR, and TCRdb kept only the in-frame ones, dropping some. The sample carries roughly 280,000 clones, roughly nine tenths recorded once. The material sequenced was PBMCs or T cells enriched from blood (not recorded which). The receptors were sampled from a woman aged 60-70 years who had recovered from COVID-19.

The chain joins TRBV24-1 to TRBJ2-1; 8 bases are a match to TRBD1. Trimming took 6 bases from V and 5 from J; bases not matched to a gene: 11. This CDR3 comprises 16 residues. Germline loops: CDR1 KGHDR, CDR2 SFDVKD. The CDR3 protein is CATSLRGLGFDNEQFF. CDR3 nucleotides: TGTGCCACCAGTCTCAGGGGGCTAGGGTTTGACAATGAGCAGTTCTTC.

This clone was seen only a few times. The rearrangement uses TRBV5-6 and TRBJ2-2, with D perhaps TRBD2 (5 bases). Trimming took 3 bases from V and 5 from J, leaving 8 bases between them. Germline-derived CDR1 and CDR2 are SGHDT and YYEEEE. This CDR3 region has 13 residues. The DNA for the CDR3 is TGTGCCAGCAGCTGGACTTTGACCGGGGAGCTGTTTTTT. Translating it yields CASSWTLTGELFF.

The J gene is TRBJ2-7, the V gene TRBV5-1; 9 bases are shared with TRBD1. V was pared by 0 bases and J by 3 bases, with 1 base of the junction left unmatched. The CDR3 runs to 14 residues. CDR1 and CDR2 (germline): SGHRS, YFSETQ. The CDR3 nucleotides are TGCGCCAGCAGCTTGGGGGGACAGGGCTACGAGCAGTACTTC. This translates into CASSLGGQGYEQYF.

The gene calls are TRBV24-1 and TRBJ2-3, with 10 bases identical to TRBD2. CDR3 size: 15 residues. V lost 9 bases, J lost 1 base, and 6 bases stayed unmatched. Germline lookup yields CDR1 KGHDR and CDR2 SFDVKD. The CDR3 sequence: CATQSSGGRTDTQYF. The CDR3 DNA is TGTGCCACCCAATCTAGCGGGGGACGCACAGATACGCAGTATTTT.

The chain recombines TRBV5-1 with TRBJ2-5; TRBD2 aligns across 10 bases. The CDR3 totals 14 residues. The V gene end was trimmed by 5 bases and the J gene end by 4 bases; junction bases not matched to a gene: 5. Germline lookup yields CDR1 SGHRS and CDR2 YFSETQ. The CDR3: CASRMGLALETQYF. CDR3 sequence (DNA): TGCGCCAGCAGGATGGGACTAGCGCTAGAGACCCAGTACTTC.